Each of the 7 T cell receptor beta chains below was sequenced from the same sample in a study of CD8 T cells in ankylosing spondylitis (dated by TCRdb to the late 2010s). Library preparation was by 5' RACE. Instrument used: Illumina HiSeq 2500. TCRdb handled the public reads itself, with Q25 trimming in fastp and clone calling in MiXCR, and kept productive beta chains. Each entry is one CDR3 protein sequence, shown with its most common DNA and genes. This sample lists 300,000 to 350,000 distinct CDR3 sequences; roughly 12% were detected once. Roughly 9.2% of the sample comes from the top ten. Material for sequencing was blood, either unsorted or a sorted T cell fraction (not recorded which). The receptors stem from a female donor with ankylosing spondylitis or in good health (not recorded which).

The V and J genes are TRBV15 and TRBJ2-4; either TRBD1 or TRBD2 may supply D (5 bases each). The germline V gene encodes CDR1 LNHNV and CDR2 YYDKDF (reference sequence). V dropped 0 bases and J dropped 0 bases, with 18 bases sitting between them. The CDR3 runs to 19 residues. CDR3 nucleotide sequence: TGTGCCACCAGCAGAGAAGGAAGGGACCCACGACTAGCCAAAAACATTCAGTACTTC. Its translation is CATSREGRDPRLAKNIQYF.

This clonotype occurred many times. CDR3 sequence reads: CASSLGSTEETQYF. DNA for the CDR3: TGTGCCAGCAGTTTAGGAAGTACAGAAGAGACCCAGTACTTC. The rearrangement links TRBV28 to TRBJ2-5; no firm D call. The CDR3 runs 14 residues. CDR1 MDHEN and CDR2 SYDVKM come from the germline V gene. V was pared by 2 bases and J by 3 bases, with 10 bases between.

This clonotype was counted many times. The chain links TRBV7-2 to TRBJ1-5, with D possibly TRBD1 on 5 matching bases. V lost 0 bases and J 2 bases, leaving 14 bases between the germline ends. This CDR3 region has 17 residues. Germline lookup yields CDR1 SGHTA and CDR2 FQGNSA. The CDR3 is CASSLAGPLLGNQPQHF. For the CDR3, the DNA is TGTGCCAGCAGCTTAGCGGGACCACTACTAGGCAATCAGCCCCAGCATTTT.

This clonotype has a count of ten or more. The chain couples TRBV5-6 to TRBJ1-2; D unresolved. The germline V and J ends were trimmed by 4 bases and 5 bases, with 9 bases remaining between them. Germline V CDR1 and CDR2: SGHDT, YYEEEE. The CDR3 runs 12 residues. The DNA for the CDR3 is TGTGCCAGCAGCGCAGAACGGTATGGCTACACCTTC. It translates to CASSAERYGYTF.

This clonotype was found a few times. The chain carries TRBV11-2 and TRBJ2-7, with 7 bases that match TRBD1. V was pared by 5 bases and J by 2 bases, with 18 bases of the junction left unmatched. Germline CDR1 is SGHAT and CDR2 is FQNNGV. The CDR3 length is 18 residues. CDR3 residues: CASSPSWALGQAAYEQYF. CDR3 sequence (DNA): TGTGCCAGCAGCCCTTCCTGGGCCCTCGGACAGGCAGCCTACGAGCAGTACTTC.

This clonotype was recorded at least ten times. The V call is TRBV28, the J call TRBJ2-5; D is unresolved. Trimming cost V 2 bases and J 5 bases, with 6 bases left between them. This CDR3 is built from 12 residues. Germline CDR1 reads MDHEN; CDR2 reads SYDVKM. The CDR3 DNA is TGTGCCAGCAGTTTAATGGTGGAGACCCAGTACTTC. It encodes CASSLMVETQYF.

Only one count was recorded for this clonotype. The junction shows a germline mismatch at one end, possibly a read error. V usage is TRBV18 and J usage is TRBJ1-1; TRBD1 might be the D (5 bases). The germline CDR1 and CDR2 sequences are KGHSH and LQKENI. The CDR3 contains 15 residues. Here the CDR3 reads CSSSPPKGLNTEAFF. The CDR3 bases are TGTTCCAGCTCACCACCTAAGGGGTTGAACACTGAAGCTTTCTTT.